The 30 T cell receptor beta chains in this list originate from one sample, sequenced in a study of OX40 agonist ivuxolimab in advanced cancers. TCRdb's copy holds only in-frame clones and misses some; the assay was immunoSEQ multiplex PCR. The sample holds roughly 76,000 clones, more than 85% seen once. The sequenced sample was CD4+ or CD8+ T cells sorted from blood, obtained in a trial of the OX40 agonist ivuxolimab. All receptors derive from an adult with an advanced solid tumor such as melanoma, head and neck, liver or kidney cancer.

This chain connects TRBV18 to TRBJ2-7; D remains unclear. The CDR3 has 13 amino acids. Germline V gene lookup returns CDR1 KGHSH and CDR2 LQKENI. The germline V and J ends were trimmed by 4 bases and 5 bases, with 12 bases remaining between them. The CDR3 nucleotides read TGTGCCAGCTCACGCGATCATAGGGACGAGCAGTACGTC. This sequence encodes CASSRDHRDEQYV.

The rearrangement joins TRBV7-8 to TRBJ1-2; 12 bases are shared with TRBD1. CDR3 size: 16 residues. Trimming took 5 bases from V and 7 from J; bases not matched to a gene: 11. CDR1 SGHVS and CDR2 FQNEAQ come from the germline V gene. The chain's CDR3 is CASSHSGGQGAAGYTF. CDR3 in DNA: TGTGCCAGCAGCCACTCCGGGGGACAGGGGGCGGCTGGCTACACCTTC.

The J gene is TRBJ2-6, the V gene TRBV5-5; D not certain. The CDR3 covers 14 residues. Germline CDR1 and CDR2: SGHKS and YYEKEE (reference sequence). The V gene lost 4 bases and the J gene lost 3 bases, with 8 bases spanning the gap. Written as DNA, the CDR3 is TGTGCCAGCAGCGGGGTTGGTGGGGCCAACGTCCTGACTTTC. This gives the protein CASSGVGGANVLTF.

This sequence joins TRBV6-1 and TRBJ1-1, with D uncertain. CDR3 length equals 12 residues. CDR1 is MNHNS and CDR2 is SASEGT in the germline V gene. Trimming shortened V by 8 bases and J by 1 base, and 8 bases separated the two germline ends. This CDR3 is CASRERNTEAFF. CDR3 sequence (DNA): TGTGCCAGCCGGGAGCGGAACACTGAAGCTTTCTTT.

The chain joins TRBV2 to TRBJ1-1; D is perhaps TRBD1 (5 bases). CDR1 is SNHLY, CDR2 FYNNEI, per germline. The CDR3 is made up of 13 amino acids. Trimming removed 6 bases from V and 4 bases from J, with 12 bases in between. CDR3 DNA: TGTGCCAGCAGCGTCGGGGGATTCACTGAAGCTTTCTTT. Its protein product is CASSVGGFTEAFF.

The rearrangement joins TRBV29-1 to TRBJ1-2; 8 bases map to TRBD1. Germline-derived CDR1 and CDR2 are SQVTM and ANQGSEA. This CDR3 has 14 amino acids. Germline trimming cut 7 bases from V and 8 bases from J; bases unmatched to any gene: 15. In nucleotides, the CDR3 is TGCAGCGCCGAAGGGGTTCAGGGGGCTAAAGGCTACACCTTC. It specifies CSAEGVQGAKGYTF.

The DNA of the CDR3 is TGTGCCAGCAGCTTGGCCTATGGGAACACTGAAGCTTTCTTT. Translating gives CASSLAYGNTEAFF. The chain recombines TRBV5-4 with TRBJ1-1, with D unclear. Germline V gene sequence: CDR1 SGHNT, CDR2 YYREEE (reference sequence). The length of the CDR3 is 14 residues. The V end lost 0 bases, the J end lost 1 base, and 7 bases lay between the germline ends.

The genes are TRBV5-1 and TRBJ2-5, with TRBD2 identical over 7 bases. Germline V gives CDR1 SGHRS, CDR2 YFSETQ. V lost 0 bases, J lost 3 bases, and 5 bases stayed unmatched. This CDR3 contains 15 residues. CDR3 region: CASSLAGDYKETQYF. For the CDR3, the DNA is TGCGCCAGCAGCTTGGCGGGGGACTACAAAGAGACCCAGTACTTC.

The chain carries TRBV30 and TRBJ2-5, with D perhaps matching TRBD1 or TRBD2 (5 bases each). V dropped 2 bases and J dropped 3 bases, with 7 bases sitting between them. The CDR3 runs 12 residues. The germline CDR1 and CDR2 sequences are GTSNPN and SVGIG (reference sequence). The CDR3: CAWSRGEETQYF. The CDR3, as DNA: TGTGCCTGGAGTAGAGGGGAAGAGACCCAGTACTTC.

The sample holds one count of this clone. The chain links TRBV13 to TRBJ2-5; D possibly corresponds to TRBD2 (7 bases). The CDR3 totals 14 residues. Germline-derived CDR1 and CDR2 are PRHDT and FYEKMQ (reference sequence). V dropped 5 bases and J dropped 5 bases, with 15 bases sitting between them. The CDR3: CASSNRGAGETQYF. CDR3 bases: TGTGCCAGCAGCAACCGGGGGGCGGGGGAGACCCAGTACTTC.

This clone was observed once. This chain links TRBV5-1 with TRBJ2-6; tentative D call: TRBD1 (6 bases). Per germline, CDR1 SGHRS and CDR2 YFSETQ. V gave up 5 bases and J gave up 0 bases, with 18 bases separating them. CDR3 length: 18 residues. The CDR3 loop reads CASSSPQGQSSGANVLTF. CDR3 coding DNA: TGCGCCAGCAGTTCACCTCAGGGGCAGTCCTCTGGGGCCAACGTCCTGACTTTC.

This clone was seen once. V is TRBV7-9 and J is TRBJ1-2; 9 bases fit TRBD1. Germline CDR1 is SEHNR and CDR2 is FQNEAQ (reference sequence). The CDR3 loop spans 17 amino acids. Unmatched junction bases numbered 21, after V lost 5 bases and J lost 11 bases. The CDR3 loop reads CASSRDRDPLNPSMYTF. For the CDR3, the DNA is TGTGCCAGCAGCCGGGACAGGGATCCTCTCAACCCTTCAATGTACACCTTC. The entire variable domain, with the rest obtained from reference TRBV7-9 and TRBJ1-2, is as follows: DTGVSQNPRHKITKRGQNVTFRCDPISEHNRLYWYRQTLGQGPEFLTYFQNEAQLEKSRLLSDRFSAERPKGSFSTLEIQRTEQGDSAMYLCASSRDRDPLNPSMYTFGSGTRLTVV.

This clone was counted a few times. The chain couples TRBV27 to TRBJ2-2, with D maybe TRBD2 (7 bases). V was shortened by 6 bases and J by 5 bases, with 10 bases between the two germline ends. CDR3 length equals 13 residues. Germline V lookup: CDR1 MNHEY, CDR2 SMNVEV (reference sequence). The chain's CDR3 is CASRGGATGELFF. CDR3 DNA: TGTGCCAGCAGGGGGGGGGCAACCGGGGAGCTGTTTTTT.

This chain uses TRBV4-2 with TRBJ2-7; 7 bases match TRBD2. The CDR3 totals 17 residues. CDR1 is LGHNA, CDR2 YNFKEQ, per germline. V dropped 4 bases and J dropped 1; count of bases not matched to a gene: 13. CDR3 DNA sequence: TGTGCCAGCAGCCTAGCCTACGGAGCGGGGAGGTCCTACGAGCAGTACGTC. Translating gives CASSLAYGAGRSYEQYV.

The chain carries TRBV30 and TRBJ2-3; D is unresolved. This CDR3 has 11 residues. CDR1 is GTSNPN, CDR2 SVGIG, per germline (reference sequence). Trimming left V 2 bases short and J 8 bases short, with 8 bases between. Here the CDR3 DNA reads TGTGCCTGGAGTCATATGGGTACGCAGTATTTT. Its protein is CAWSHMGTQYF.

This clone occurred a few times. The V gene is TRBV30, the J gene TRBJ1-5; tentatively, D is TRBD1 (5 bases). Deletions cut 0 bases from V and 6 bases from J, with 15 bases between. This CDR3 has 15 amino acids. Germline V gives CDR1 GTSNPN, CDR2 SVGIG (reference sequence). The DNA of the CDR3 is TGTGCCTGGAGTGTAGAGGGGCGAAAGGTTCAGCCCCAGCATTTT. Protein product: CAWSVEGRKVQPQHF.

V gene TRBV7-2 combines with J gene TRBJ2-2; D might be TRBD1 (6 bases). With 2 bases removed from V and 8 bases from J, the gap between germline ends came to 15 bases. This CDR3 region has 15 residues. CDR1 and CDR2 from the germline V gene are SGHTA and FQGNSA. CDR3 residues: CASSLQGPPGGELFF. CDR3 DNA: TGTGCCAGCAGCTTACAGGGGCCCCCGGGGGGGGAGCTGTTTTTT. Together with reference TRBV7-2 and TRBJ2-2, the CDR3 gives the full variable domain: GAGVSQSPSNKVTEKGKDVELRCDPISGHTALYWYRQSLGQGLEFLIYFQGNSAPDKSGLPSDRFSAERTGGSVSTLTIQRTQQEDSAVYLCASSLQGPPGGELFFGEGSRLTVL.

The chain links TRBV10-3 to TRBJ1-2; 9 bases are shared with TRBD1. Germline V gives CDR1 ENHRY, CDR2 SYGVKD. The CDR3 length is 14 residues. Germline trimming cut 4 bases from V and 5 bases from J; bases unmatched to any gene: 5. The CDR3: CAISGGQGIYGYTF. The CDR3 bases are TGTGCCATCAGTGGGGGACAGGGAATTTATGGCTACACCTTC.

The chain recombines TRBV7-2 with TRBJ1-1; D gene ambiguous. The CDR3 runs 15 residues. Germline CDR1 and CDR2: SGHTA and FQGNSA. The germline V and J ends were trimmed by 4 bases and 0 bases, with 12 bases remaining between them. The CDR3 coding sequence is TGTGCCAGCAGCTCCCGAGCAGGAATGAACACTGAAGCTTTCTTT. It yields the protein CASSSRAGMNTEAFF.

The V call is TRBV6-5, the J call TRBJ1-2; weak D call: TRBD1 (6 bases). This CDR3 contains 14 residues. Germline loops: CDR1 MNHEY, CDR2 SVGAGI. The V and J ends lost 7 bases and 7 bases respectively, with 19 bases between them. DNA of the CDR3: TGTGCCAGCACCCAACTACAGGGCCCTACTGGCTACACCTTC. Its translation: CASTQLQGPTGYTF.

The chain employs TRBV5-1 and TRBJ2-2; D is undetermined. The CDR3 extends over 14 amino acids. Per germline, CDR1 SGHRS and CDR2 YFSETQ. Trimming took 0 bases from V and 8 from J, leaving 11 bases between them. The CDR3 is CASSLETYRGELFF. The CDR3 nucleotides read TGCGCCAGCAGCTTGGAAACATATAGAGGGGAGCTGTTTTTT.

V gene TRBV4-3 combines with J gene TRBJ2-3; D unresolved. Germline lookup yields CDR1 LGHNA and CDR2 YSLEER. Between the trimmed V and J ends, which lost 3 bases and 1 base, there was a span of 17 bases. This CDR3 spans 17 amino acids. CDR3 DNA: TGCGCCAGCAGCCAGAGATACTCTGGCCTCCGCACAGATACGCAGTATTTT. This translates into CASSQRYSGLRTDTQYF.

The chain carries TRBV7-2 and TRBJ2-1; 7 nucleotides line up with TRBD2. CDR1 is SGHTA and CDR2 is FQGNSA in the germline V gene. The CDR3 contains 13 residues. V shed 5 bases, J shed 8 bases, and the junction held 6 bases outside the gene matches. The CDR3 DNA sequence: TGTGCCAGCAGCGAAACCGGGGGGTATGAGCAGTTCTTC. Translated, it gives CASSETGGYEQFF.

This sequence joins TRBV28 and TRBJ1-1, with D perhaps TRBD1 (6 bases). CDR3 length: 14 amino acids. Germline CDR1 MDHEN, CDR2 SYDVKM. Deletions cut 5 bases from V and 5 bases from J, with 15 bases between. Here the CDR3 reads CASSEQGIWTEAFF. The CDR3 coding sequence is TGTGCCAGCAGTGAACAGGGAATTTGGACTGAAGCTTTCTTT. The full variable domain, its missing parts supplied by reference TRBV28 and TRBJ1-1, is DVKVTQSSRYLVKRTGEKVFLECVQDMDHENMFWYRQDPGLGLRLIYFSYDVKMKEKGDIPEGYSVSREKKERFSLILESASTNQTSMYLCASSEQGIWTEAFFGQGTRLTVV.

The rearrangement joins TRBV18 to TRBJ2-3; the match to TRBD1 covers 8 bases. This CDR3 is 15 amino acids long. After removal of 2 bases from V and 3 bases from J, the junction contained 4 bases not matched to a gene. From germline, CDR1 is KGHSH and CDR2 LQKENI. CDR3 protein: CASSPGTGRTDTQYF. The CDR3 DNA reads as TGTGCCAGCTCACCAGGGACAGGTCGGACAGATACGCAGTATTTT.

The chain links TRBV11-2 to TRBJ1-4; possible D gene TRBD1, 6 bases. With 0 bases removed from V and 7 bases from J, the gap between germline ends came to 15 bases. CDR1 is SGHAT and CDR2 is FQNNGV in the germline V gene. The CDR3 has 16 amino acids. The CDR3 here is CASSLDRGRGGEKLFF. CDR3 coding DNA: TGTGCCAGCAGCTTAGATCGAGGCAGGGGAGGTGAAAAACTGTTTTTT. Full variable domain (missing parts from reference TRBV11-2 and TRBJ1-4): EAGVAQSPRYKIIEKRQSVAFWCNPISGHATLYWYQQILGQGPKLLIQFQNNGVVDDSQLPKDRFSAERLKGVDSTLKIQPAKLEDSAVYLCASSLDRGRGGEKLFFGSGTQLSVL.

J is TRBJ2-3 and V is TRBV5-4, with 14 bases identical to TRBD2. CDR1 and CDR2 from the germline V gene are SGHNT and YYREEE (reference sequence). CDR3 length: 17 residues. Losses at the gene ends were 3 bases for V and 6 bases for J; bases not matched to a gene: 9. CDR3 sequence: CASSSPTSGGAFDTQYF. CDR3 DNA: TGTGCCAGCAGCTCCCCGACTAGCGGGGGGGCCTTTGATACGCAGTATTTT. The full variable domain, completed using reference TRBV5-4 and TRBJ2-3, is ETGVTQSPTHLIKTRGQQVTLRCSSQSGHNTVSWYQQALGQGPQFIFQYYREEENGRGNFPPRFSGLQFPNYSSELNVNALELDDSALYLCASSSPTSGGAFDTQYFGPGTRLTVL.

This sequence joins TRBV4-2 and TRBJ1-1; TRBD1 agrees at 8 bases. Per germline, CDR1 LGHNA and CDR2 YNFKEQ. After removal of 0 bases from V and 3 bases from J, the junction contained 3 bases not matched to a gene. The CDR3 has 15 amino acids. This CDR3 reads CASSQDGTGDTEAFF. Written as DNA, the CDR3 is TGTGCCAGCAGCCAAGATGGGACAGGAGACACTGAAGCTTTCTTT.

This clone was recorded once. V gene TRBV10-3 combines with J gene TRBJ2-5; no clear D gene. The CDR3 has 13 residues. V gave up 4 bases and J gave up 4 bases, with 10 bases separating them. In germline, CDR1 is ENHRY, CDR2 SYGVKD. CDR3 protein: CAISVGQAETQYF. CDR3 nucleotide sequence: TGTGCCATCAGTGTAGGTCAGGCAGAGACCCAGTACTTC.

The chain joins TRBV13 to TRBJ2-3; 7 bases fit TRBD1. The CDR3 spans 17 residues. V gave up 5 bases and J gave up 2 bases; unmatched junction bases: 13. Germline values: CDR1 PRHDT, CDR2 FYEKMQ (reference sequence). The CDR3 coding sequence is TGTGCCAGCAGCACCCGGACGACAGGGAATCCCACAGATACGCAGTATTTT. As protein: CASSTRTTGNPTDTQYF.